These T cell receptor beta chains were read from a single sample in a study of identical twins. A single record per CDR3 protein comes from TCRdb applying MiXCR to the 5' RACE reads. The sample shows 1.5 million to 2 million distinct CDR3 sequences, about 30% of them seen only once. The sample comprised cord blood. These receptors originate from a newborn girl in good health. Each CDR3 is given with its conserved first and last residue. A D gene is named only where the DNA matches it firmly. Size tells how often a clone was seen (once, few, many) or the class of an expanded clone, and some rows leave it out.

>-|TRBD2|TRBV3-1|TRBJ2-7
CASSQEVLTGGNEQYF
TGTGCCAGCAGCCAAGAGGTTCTGACGGGAGGTAATGAGCAGTACTTC
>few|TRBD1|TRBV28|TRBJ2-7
CASSNSGGAGEQYF
TGTGCCAGCAGTAATTCAGGGGGCGCAGGCGAGCAGTACTTC
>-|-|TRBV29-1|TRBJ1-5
CSAATRRDQPQHF
TGCAGCGCTGCGACAAGGCGGGATCAGCCCCAGCATTTT
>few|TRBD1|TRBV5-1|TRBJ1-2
CASSDRQGPYGYTF
TGCGCCAGCAGCGACCGACAGGGCCCCTATGGCTACACCTTC
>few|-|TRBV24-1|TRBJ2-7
CATSDRARSYEQYF
TGTGCCACCAGTGATCGGGCTAGGTCCTACGAGCAGTACTTC
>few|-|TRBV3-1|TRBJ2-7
CASSQEGVFYEQYF
TGTGCCAGCAGCCAAGAGGGGGTCTTCTACGAGCAGTACTTC
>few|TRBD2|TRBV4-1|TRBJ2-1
CASSQGGLRGGRDYNEQFF
TGCGCCAGCAGCCAGGGGGGGCTGCGCGGCGGGAGGGATTACAATGAGCAGTTCTTC
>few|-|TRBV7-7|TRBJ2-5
CASSPTPGLLDRKETQYF
TGTGCTAGCAGCCCCACACCGGGACTCCTGGATCGAAAAGAGACCCAGTACTTC
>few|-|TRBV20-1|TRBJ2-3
CSAILDTDTQYF
TGCAGTGCTATTTTAGACACAGATACGCAGTATTTT
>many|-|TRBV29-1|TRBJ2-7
CSVKTGPEYF
TGCAGCGTAAAAACAGGACCTGAGTACTTC
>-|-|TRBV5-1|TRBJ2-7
CASSLNTASYEQYF
TGCGCCAGCAGCTTGAATACGGCCTCCTACGAGCAGTACTTC
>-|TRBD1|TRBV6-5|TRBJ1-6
CASSYSTGAYNSPLHF
TGTGCCAGCAGTTACTCGACAGGGGCATATAATTCACCCCTCCACTTT
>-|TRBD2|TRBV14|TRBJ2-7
CASSLLSGILSYEQYF
TGTGCCAGCAGCCTCTTAAGCGGGATACTCTCCTACGAGCAGTACTTC
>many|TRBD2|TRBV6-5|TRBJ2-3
CASSSTSGSIVTQYF
TGTGCCAGCAGTTCCACTAGCGGGAGCATAGTGACGCAGTATTTT
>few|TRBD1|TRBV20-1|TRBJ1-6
CSAEDRLSSYNSPLHF
TGCAGTGCCGAGGACAGGCTAAGCTCCTATAATTCACCCCTCCACTTT
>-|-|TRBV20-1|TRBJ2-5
CSARAPGSGTQYF
TGCAGTGCTAGAGCCCCGGGCTCTGGGACCCAGTACTTC
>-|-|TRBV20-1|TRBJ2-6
CSARASGSGANVLTF
TGCAGTGCTAGAGCCAGTGGCTCTGGGGCCAACGTCCTGACTTTC
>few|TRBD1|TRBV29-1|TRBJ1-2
CSVWTGDGYTF
TGCAGCGTTTGGACAGGGGATGGCTACACCTTC
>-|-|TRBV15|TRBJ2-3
CATSHPGTQLTDTQYF
TGTGCCACCAGCCACCCCGGGACCCAACTCACAGATACGCAGTATTTT
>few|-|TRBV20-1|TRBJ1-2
CSASGTRTDYGYTF
TGCAGTGCTAGCGGCACTCGGACGGACTATGGCTACACCTTC
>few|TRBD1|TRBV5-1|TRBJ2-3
CASSSLGQGADTQYF
TGCGCCAGCAGCTCACTTGGACAGGGGGCAGATACGCAGTATTTT
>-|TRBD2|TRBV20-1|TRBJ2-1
CSANAGGLNEQFF
TGCAGTGCCAACGCGGGAGGCCTCAATGAGCAGTTCTTC
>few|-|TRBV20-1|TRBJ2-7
CSAPYGNSYEQYF
TGCAGTGCTCCGTACGGGAACTCCTACGAGCAGTACTTC
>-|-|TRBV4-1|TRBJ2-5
CASSQAPVSQETQYF
TGCGCCAGCAGCCAAGCCCCCGTCTCACAAGAGACCCAGTACTTC
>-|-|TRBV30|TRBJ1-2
CAWHDTNYGYTF
TGCGCCTGGCACGACACTAACTATGGCTACACCTTC
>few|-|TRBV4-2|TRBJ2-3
CASSQDGGWADTQYF
TGTGCCAGCAGCCAAGATGGAGGGTGGGCAGATACGCAGTATTTT
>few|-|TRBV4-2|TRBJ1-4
CASSQDLATVWTNEKLFF
TGTGCCAGCAGCCAAGATTTGGCGACAGTCTGGACCAATGAAAAACTGTTTTTT
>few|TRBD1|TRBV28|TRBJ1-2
CASSLQSTGGFGYTF
TGTGCCAGCAGTCTCCAATCGACAGGGGGCTTTGGCTACACCTTC
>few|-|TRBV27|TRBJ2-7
CASPDKSSYEQYF
TGTGCCAGCCCAGATAAGAGCTCCTACGAGCAGTACTTC
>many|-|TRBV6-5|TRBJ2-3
CASSYTRDSGDTQYF
TGTGCCAGCAGTTACACCCGGGACTCCGGGGATACGCAGTATTTT
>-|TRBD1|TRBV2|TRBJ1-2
CASSGGQGPFGYTF
TGTGCCAGCAGCGGCGGACAGGGGCCGTTTGGCTACACCTTC
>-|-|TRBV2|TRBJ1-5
CASTGRGHPQHF
TGTGCCAGCACAGGGAGAGGGCACCCCCAGCATTTT
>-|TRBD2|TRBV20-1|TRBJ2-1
CSARRTSGSRGPYNEQFF
TGCAGTGCTAGGAGGACTAGCGGGAGTCGGGGCCCCTACAATGAGCAGTTCTTC
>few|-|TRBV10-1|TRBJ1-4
CASSESANEKLFF
TGCGCCAGCAGTGAGTCGGCTAATGAAAAACTGTTTTTT
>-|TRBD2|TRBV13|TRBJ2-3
CASPLYRLAGGPSTDTQYF
TGTGCCAGTCCACTCTACCGACTAGCGGGGGGGCCTTCCACAGATACGCAGTATTTT
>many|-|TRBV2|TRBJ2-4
CASSVANIQYF
TGTGCCAGCAGTGTAGCGAACATTCAGTACTTC
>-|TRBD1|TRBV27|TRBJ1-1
CASASGTGGTEAFF
TGTGCCAGCGCCTCCGGGACAGGGGGAACTGAAGCTTTCTTT
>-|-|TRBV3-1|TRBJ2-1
CASSHRSSINEQFF
TGTGCCAGCAGCCATCGGTCTAGCATCAATGAGCAGTTCTTC
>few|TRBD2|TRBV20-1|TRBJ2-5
CSASSGEETQYF
TGCAGTGCATCGAGCGGGGAAGAGACCCAGTACTTC
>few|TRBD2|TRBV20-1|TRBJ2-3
CSARGTSGGTTDTQYF
TGCAGTGCTAGGGGGACTAGCGGGGGGACCACAGATACGCAGTATTTT
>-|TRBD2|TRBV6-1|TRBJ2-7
CASSRTSGKSSYEQYF
TGTGCCAGCAGTCGGACTAGCGGTAAGAGCTCCTACGAGCAGTACTTC
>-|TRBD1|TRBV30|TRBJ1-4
CAWTRTGFNEKLFF
TGTGCCTGGACCCGGACAGGGTTTAATGAAAAACTGTTTTTT
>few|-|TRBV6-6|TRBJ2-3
CASSYRDTTDTQYF
TGTGCCAGCAGTTACCGGGACACCACAGATACGCAGTATTTT
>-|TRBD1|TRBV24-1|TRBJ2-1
CATSDSRDRGYNEQFF
TGTGCCACCAGTGATTCCCGGGACAGGGGTTACAATGAGCAGTTCTTC
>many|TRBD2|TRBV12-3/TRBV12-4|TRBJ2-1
CASSLLAGGSWEQFF
TGTGCCAGCAGTCTTCTAGCGGGAGGGTCCTGGGAGCAGTTCTTC
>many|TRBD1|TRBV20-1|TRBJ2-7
CSASDRGPYEQYF
TGCAGTGCTAGCGACAGGGGACCCTACGAGCAGTACTTC
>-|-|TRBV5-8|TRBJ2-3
CASSFSSSSTDTQYF
TGTGCCAGCAGCTTTTCCTCATCTAGCACAGATACGCAGTATTTT
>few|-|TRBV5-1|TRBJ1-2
CASSFSDSGYTF
TGCGCCAGCAGCTTCTCCGACTCCGGCTACACCTTC
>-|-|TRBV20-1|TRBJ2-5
CSARDQLEQYF
TGCAGTGCTAGAGACCAGCTGGAGCAGTACTTC
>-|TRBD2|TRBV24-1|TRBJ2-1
CATSEGSGRNEQFF
TGTGCCACCAGTGAAGGCAGCGGGAGAAATGAGCAGTTCTTC
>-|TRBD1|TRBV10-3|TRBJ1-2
CAISGGGGTNYGYTF
TGTGCCATCAGTGGTGGAGGGGGCACCAACTATGGCTACACCTTC
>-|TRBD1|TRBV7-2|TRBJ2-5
CASSFWPGTAQETQYF
TGTGCCAGCAGCTTCTGGCCCGGGACAGCCCAAGAGACCCAGTACTTC
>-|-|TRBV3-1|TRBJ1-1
CASSLRGGQNTEAFF
TGTGCCAGCAGCCTAAGGGGGGGCCAGAACACTGAAGCTTTCTTT
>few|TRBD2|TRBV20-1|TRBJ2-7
CSATTKPPSGPSYEQYF
TGCAGTGCTACGACAAAGCCTCCTAGCGGACCGTCCTACGAGCAGTACTTC